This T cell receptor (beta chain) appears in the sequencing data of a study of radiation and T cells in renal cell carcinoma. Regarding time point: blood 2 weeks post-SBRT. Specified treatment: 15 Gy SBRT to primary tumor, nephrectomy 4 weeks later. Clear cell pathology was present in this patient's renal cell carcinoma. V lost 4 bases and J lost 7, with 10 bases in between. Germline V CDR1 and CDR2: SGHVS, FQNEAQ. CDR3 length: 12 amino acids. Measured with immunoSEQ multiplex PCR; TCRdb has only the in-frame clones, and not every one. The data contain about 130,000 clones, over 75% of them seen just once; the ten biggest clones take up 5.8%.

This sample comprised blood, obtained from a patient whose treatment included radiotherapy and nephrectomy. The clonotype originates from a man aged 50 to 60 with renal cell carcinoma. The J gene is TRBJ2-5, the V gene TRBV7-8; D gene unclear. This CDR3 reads CASSSNYGTQYF. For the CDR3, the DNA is TGTGCCAGCAGCTCTAATTACGGGACCCAGTACTTC.